The 29 T cell receptor beta chains given below trace back to one sample, sequenced in a study of blood T cell repertoires in COVID-19 (dated by TCRdb to 2020 to 2021). The receptor library was made with the immunoSEQ multiplex PCR assay. In TCRdb, the immuneACCESS table is reduced to in-frame sequences with V and J assigned. These tables do not hold every clone; where another copy was compared, an unresolved V gene accounts for under half, and the others remain unexplained. This sample has a few hundred thousand clones in its table, and 85% of those were observed once. The ten largest clones represent approximately 3.7% of the sample. Material for sequencing was peripheral blood. The receptors were sampled from a young woman with acute or convalescent COVID-19.

V usage is TRBV6-4 and J usage is TRBJ2-2, with TRBD1 matching 8 bases. Losses at the gene ends were 2 bases for V and 0 bases for J; bases not matched to a gene: 2. The CDR3 loop spans 16 amino acids. Germline CDR1 MRHNA, CDR2 SNTAGT. DNA for the CDR3: TGTGCCAGCAGTGACCACAGGGGGGCGAACACCGGGGAGCTGTTTTTT. Residues: CASSDHRGANTGELFF.

This sequence joins TRBV5-6 and TRBJ1-2; maybe TRBD1 (6 bases). CDR3 length equals 14 residues. Germline CDR1 and CDR2: SGHDT and YYEEEE. V lost 5 bases to trimming and J lost 3 bases, with 14 bases between them. The DNA of the CDR3 is TGTGCCAGCAGAAAAGGACAGACGGACTATGGCTACACCTTC. It translates to CASRKGQTDYGYTF.

CDR3 in DNA: TGTGCCAGCAGTACGTACGGAGGGGCCGGGGAGCTGTTTTTT. Translated: CASSTYGGAGELFF. This chain uses TRBV28 with TRBJ2-2; tentatively, D is TRBD2 (6 bases). The CDR3 runs to 14 residues. Germline CDR1 MDHEN, CDR2 SYDVKM. V lost 5 bases, J lost 6 bases, and 13 bases lay in between.

This clone was detected once. The chain combines TRBV7-9 with TRBJ1-1; no reliable D call. The CDR3 totals 14 residues. Looked up from germline, CDR1 is SEHNR and CDR2 is FQNEAQ (reference sequence). Trimming removed 1 base from V and 4 bases from J, with 10 bases in between. The CDR3 DNA is TGTGCCAGCAGCTTAGAGACTGGCAGCACTGAAGCTTTCTTT. The encoded protein is CASSLETGSTEAFF.

This chain joins TRBV10-3 and TRBJ2-7; D uncertain. CDR3 size: 14 residues. Germline CDR1 ENHRY, CDR2 SYGVKD. Trimming left V 4 bases short and J 0 bases short, with 10 bases between. DNA for the CDR3: TGTGCCATCAGTGCCCTACAGAACTCCTACGAGCAGTACTTC. It encodes CAISALQNSYEQYF.

V and J are TRBV2 and TRBJ2-7; D is uncertain. The CDR3 loop spans 14 amino acids. Germline CDR1 is SNHLY and CDR2 is FYNNEI. Deletions cut 2 bases from V and 2 bases from J, with 10 bases between. The CDR3 nucleotides read TGTGCCAGCAGTGAAATGTCAGGTACCTACGAGCAGTACTTC. Protein product: CASSEMSGTYEQYF.

The rearrangement joins TRBV4-1 to TRBJ2-7, with D tentatively TRBD2 (6 bases). Germline-derived CDR1 and CDR2 are MGHRA and YSYEKL. V lost 5 bases and J lost 0, with 14 bases in between. CDR3 length equals 15 residues. DNA of the CDR3: TGCGCCAGCAGCGGAGGGGCGTTAAGCTCCTACGAGCAGTACTTC. Amino acid sequence: CASSGGALSSYEQYF.

To note about this clone: Other nucleotide sequences in the sample specify the same CDR3. V is TRBV29-1 and J is TRBJ2-7; 10 nucleotides align to TRBD1. The germline V gene has CDR1 SQVTM and CDR2 ANQGSEA. CDR3 size: 14 residues. V lost 5 bases and J lost 1; bases outside the gene matches: 5. CDR3 loop: CSVSDRGQSYEQYF. The CDR3 DNA follows: TGCAGCGTTTCCGACAGGGGGCAATCCTACGAGCAGTACTTC.

This chain joins TRBV5-4 and TRBJ1-3; D is ambiguous. The V end lost 0 bases, the J end lost 0 bases, and 7 bases lay between the germline ends. Germline loops: CDR1 SGHNT, CDR2 YYREEE (reference sequence). The CDR3 runs 15 residues. CDR3 DNA: TGTGCCAGCAGCTTGGGAGGAGCCTCTGGAAACACCATATATTTT. Its protein product is CASSLGGASGNTIYF.

This clone was counted a single time. The V gene is TRBV9, the J gene TRBJ1-5; 10 nucleotides line up with TRBD1. This CDR3 has 14 residues. V shed 3 bases, J shed 5 bases, and the junction held 2 bases outside the gene matches. CDR1 is SGDLS and CDR2 is YYNGEE in the germline V gene. CDR3 protein: CASSGGQGYQPQHF. The CDR3 bases are TGTGCCAGCAGCGGGGGACAGGGGTATCAGCCCCAGCATTTT.

The chain joins TRBV24-1 to TRBJ2-1; 9 bases line up with TRBD2. The CDR3 is 14 amino acids. Germline CDR1 KGHDR, CDR2 SFDVKD. After removal of 10 bases from V and 7 bases from J, the junction contained 10 bases not matched to a gene. CDR3 residues: CATSSGRGRNEQFF. In nucleotides, the CDR3 is TGTGCCACGAGTAGCGGGAGAGGAAGGAATGAGCAGTTCTTC.

This clone was observed a handful of times. The rearrangement links TRBV6-1 to TRBJ1-3; no firm D call. The V end was cut by 2 bases, the J end by 1 base, with 6 bases between. Germline V gives CDR1 MNHNS, CDR2 SASEGT. There are 14 residues in the CDR3. The DNA of the CDR3 is TGTGCCAGCAGTGAAATGAGATCTGGAAACACCATATATTTT. This encodes CASSEMRSGNTIYF.

V and J are TRBV5-8 and TRBJ1-5; a weak D match, TRBD1 (6 bases). The V and J ends lost 0 bases and 3 bases respectively, with 10 bases between them. CDR1 and CDR2 (germline): SGHTS, YDEGEE. The CDR3 consists of 15 residues. In nucleotides, the CDR3 is TGTGCCAGCAGCTTGGTGCAGGGGAACAATCAGCCCCAGCATTTT. Residues: CASSLVQGNNQPQHF.

The V call is TRBV5-1, the J call TRBJ2-6; D is perhaps TRBD2 (5 bases). Deletions cut 3 bases from V and 2 bases from J, with 12 bases between. The CDR3 extends over 16 amino acids. Germline loops: CDR1 SGHRS, CDR2 YFSETQ. CDR3 protein: CASSSSLTTGANVLTF. The CDR3 DNA follows: TGCGCCAGCAGCTCTTCATTGACTACTGGGGCCAACGTCCTGACTTTC.

V is TRBV19 and J is TRBJ2-1, with 13 bases lining up with TRBD2. CDR3 length: 16 amino acids. CDR1 is LNHDA and CDR2 is SQIVND in the germline V gene (reference sequence). V gave up 5 bases and J gave up 4 bases; unmatched junction bases: 5. As DNA, the CDR3 is TGTGCCAGTAGTCCACGGACTAGCGGGAGTTACAATGAGCAGTTCTTC. Translated, it gives CASSPRTSGSYNEQFF.

This chain links TRBV7-2 with TRBJ2-1; 9 positions match TRBD1. Germline V lookup: CDR1 SGHTA, CDR2 FQGNSA. This CDR3 spans 11 amino acids. The V gene end was trimmed by 4 bases and the J gene end by 15 bases; junction bases not matched to a gene: 4. In nucleotides, the CDR3 is TGTGCCAGCAGCTGGGGACAGGGACGGTTCTTC. The encoded protein is CASSWGQGRFF.

This chain connects TRBV9 to TRBJ2-7, with no clear D. V was cut by 4 bases and J by 1 base, with 12 bases left in between. The CDR3 extends over 14 amino acids. Germline CDR1 and CDR2: SGDLS and YYNGEE. The DNA of the CDR3 is TGTGCCAGCAGCCCCCGTACACATTCCTACGAGCAGTACTTC. It specifies CASSPRTHSYEQYF.

The chain employs TRBV28 and TRBJ2-2, with TRBD2 matching 9 bases. The CDR3 is 16 residues long. J lost 4 bases, V lost 6 bases, and 9 bases had no gene match. The germline CDR1 and CDR2 sequences are MDHEN and SYDVKM. CDR3 sequence reads: CASSIIAGVGTGELFF. CDR3 DNA sequence: TGTGCCAGCAGCATAATAGCGGGAGTGGGCACCGGGGAGCTGTTTTTT.

V is TRBV19 and J is TRBJ2-1; tentative D call: TRBD1 (5 bases). The CDR3 contains 17 residues. V lost 4 bases and J lost 2, with 18 bases in between. CDR1 LNHDA and CDR2 SQIVND come from the germline V gene (reference sequence). The CDR3 region is CASSTNPGWEPYNEQFF. DNA of the CDR3: TGTGCCAGTAGTACGAATCCAGGGTGGGAACCCTACAATGAGCAGTTCTTC.

The chain combines TRBV7-9 with TRBJ1-4; 7 bases align to TRBD1. Trimming took 3 bases from V and 4 from J; bases not matched to a gene: 5. CDR3 size: 15 residues. CDR1 is SEHNR and CDR2 is FQNEAQ in the germline V gene (reference sequence). The CDR3 DNA follows: TGTGCCAGCAGCTTCAACAGGGGCGTTAATGAAAAACTGTTTTTT. This codes for CASSFNRGVNEKLFF.

V gene TRBV27 combines with J gene TRBJ2-2, with D possibly matching TRBD1 (5 bases). The V gene lost 8 bases and the J gene lost 6 bases, with 7 bases spanning the gap. The CDR3 runs 11 residues. Germline V gene sequence: CDR1 MNHEY, CDR2 SMNVEV (reference sequence). This chain's CDR3 is CASLGAGELFF. DNA of the CDR3: TGTGCCAGCCTAGGGGCCGGGGAGCTGTTTTTT.

The rearrangement links TRBV10-3 to TRBJ1-1, with 9 bases aligning to TRBD1. CDR1 and CDR2 (germline): ENHRY, SYGVKD. This CDR3 spans 15 amino acids. After removal of 5 bases from V and 1 base from J, the junction contained 5 bases not matched to a gene. The CDR3 reads CAISTPGQGNTEAFF. The CDR3 DNA reads as TGTGCCATCAGTACACCGGGACAGGGGAACACTGAAGCTTTCTTT.

This chain links TRBV30 with TRBJ1-2; D not resolved. CDR3 length equals 11 residues. CDR1 is GTSNPN, CDR2 SVGIG, per germline (reference sequence). Trimming left V 5 bases short and J 4 bases short, with 8 bases between. The CDR3 loop is CAWFEGYGYTF. The CDR3 nucleotides are TGTGCCTGGTTTGAGGGCTATGGCTACACCTTC.

V and J are TRBV2 and TRBJ1-5, with 10 bases identical to TRBD1. The CDR3 contains 19 residues. CDR1 is SNHLY, CDR2 FYNNEI, per germline. The V segment lost 5 bases and the J segment 0 bases; nucleotides outside the gene matches: 13. The CDR3 loop reads CASSFPGTGERGSNQPQHF. The CDR3 region has the DNA TGTGCCAGCAGTTTCCCCGGGACAGGGGAAAGGGGTAGCAATCAGCCCCAGCATTTT.

This rearrangement joins TRBV24-1 to TRBJ1-2; TRBD1 agrees at 8 bases. CDR3 size: 16 residues. V lost 3 bases, J lost 4 bases, and 9 bases stayed unmatched. Germline CDR1 is KGHDR and CDR2 is SFDVKD. In DNA form, the CDR3 reads TGTGCCACCAGTGATATCGCTTGGACAGGGAGCTATGGCTACACCTTC. Protein product: CATSDIAWTGSYGYTF.

This chain connects TRBV10-2 to TRBJ1-4, with TRBD1 as a possible D gene (6 bases). Germline assignment: CDR1 WSHSY and CDR2 SAAADI. The CDR3 contains 14 residues. The ends were cut back, 2 bases at V and 5 bases at J, with 9 bases in the middle. CDR3 sequence reads: CASSERGANEKLFF. The CDR3, as DNA: TGCGCCAGCAGTGAGCGGGGGGCAAATGAAAAACTGTTTTTT.

The rearrangement links TRBV6-2 or TRBV6-3 to TRBJ2-5; 9 nucleotides agree with TRBD1. Germline CDR1 and CDR2: MNHEY and SVGEGT. Trimming cost V 5 bases and J 1 base; bases outside gene matches: 2. The CDR3 sequence is 14 residues long. The CDR3 region is CASSRDRVQETQYF. The CDR3 DNA follows: TGTGCCAGCAGTCGGGACAGGGTCCAAGAGACCCAGTACTTC.

This clone was counted only a few times. V usage is TRBV4-2 and J usage is TRBJ1-1; maybe TRBD1 (5 bases). Germline CDR1 LGHNA, CDR2 YNFKEQ. Trimming left V 3 bases short and J 4 bases short, with 21 bases between. The CDR3 contains 17 residues. The CDR3 DNA reads TGTGCCAGCAGCCACACCATCGACGGAGGGGTCCTCACTGAAGCTTTCTTT. Its translation: CASSHTIDGGVLTEAFF.

The table lists this clone with a count of one. The chain employs TRBV20-1 and TRBJ2-3; 7 nucleotides align to TRBD1. V dropped 3 bases and J dropped 5; count of bases not matched to a gene: 11. This CDR3 has 15 amino acids. Germline V gives CDR1 DFQATT, CDR2 SNEGSKA (reference sequence). The CDR3 bases are TGCAGTGCTAGTGAAGGACAGGAATGGGGAGATACGCAGTATTTT. Amino acid sequence: CSASEGQEWGDTQYF.